This T cell receptor beta chain was identified during a study of T cell responses to AZD1222 COVID-19 vaccine. About the study: Second-dose intervals of approximately 4 or approximately 12 weeks were pooled.

The CDR3 contains 13 residues. Germline lookup yields CDR1 LGHDT and CDR2 YNNKEL (reference sequence). After removal of 1 base from V and 9 bases from J, the junction contained 4 bases not matched to a gene. Produced via immunoSEQ multiplex PCR; TCRdb's table is partial and in-frame only. The data contain more than 250,000 clones, 90% to 95% of them seen just once; the ten biggest clones take up around 0.6%. Notes on this clone: Its antigen is not known.

Study-level points and caveats: Unmutated variant regions are reportedly the target of nearly half of TCRs that are spike-specific. Only a handful of AZD1222 recipients, more than five in all, had baseline seropositivity. Most donors were white British, females outnumbered males, and clonal diversity was possibly underestimated.

The receptor was derived from an adult in good health. The material sequenced was peripheral blood, taken on day 0 of AZD1222 vaccination. The chain is built from TRBV3-1 (or the pseudogene TRBV3-2) and TRBJ1-1; 8 positions match TRBD1. The chain's CDR3 is CASSQVNRGKAFF. The CDR3 region has the DNA TGTGCCAGCAGCCAAGTAAACAGGGGGAAAGCTTTCTTT.